A selection of T cell receptor beta chains follows, all from one sample in a study of beta chain features in type 1 diabetes. Assay used: immunoSEQ multiplex PCR; TCRdb lists only in-frame clones, some missing. The data hold about 620,000 clones, with about a sixth observed a single time. Sequenced sample: naive CD4+ T cells from blood. The receptor set was obtained from a man aged 18 to 35 in good health. CDR3s include the opening cysteine and the closing phenylalanine or tryptophan. A D gene is named only where the DNA matches it firmly. Where a row states a size, it is once, few, many or the class of an expanded clone; other rows omit it.

CDR3aa	CDR3nt	v_gene	j_gene	d_gene	abundance
CASRTGTGIHNEQFF	TGTGCCAGCAGAACCGGGACAGGGATCCACAATGAGCAGTTCTTC	TRBV9	TRBJ2-1	TRBD1	few
CASSFQGQNTEAFF	TGTGCCAGCAGCTTCCAGGGACAGAACACTGAAGCTTTCTTT	TRBV7-2	TRBJ1-1	.	few
CASSLAPLPTPYEQYF	TGTGCCAGCAGCTTAGCGCCCCTTCCAACCCCCTACGAGCAGTACTTC	TRBV7-2	TRBJ2-7	.	few
CASSDRVRGAEAFF	TGTGCCAGCAGTGACAGGGTTCGGGGCGCTGAAGCTTTCTTT	TRBV6-5	TRBJ1-1	TRBD1	.
CASSRDSQNTGELFF	TGTGCCAGCAGCCGCGACAGTCAGAACACCGGGGAGCTGTTTTTT	TRBV21-1	TRBJ2-2	.	.
CASSPRVDWYNEQFF	TGTGCCAGCAGCCCCCGGGTCGACTGGTACAATGAGCAGTTCTTC	TRBV9	TRBJ2-1	.	.
CASSLPKEKLFF	TGTGCCAGCAGCCTGCCGAAGGAAAAACTGTTTTTT	TRBV5-4	TRBJ1-4	.	many
CSVRSPGTDPETQYF	TGCAGCGTTCGGTCCCCAGGGACCGACCCAGAGACCCAGTACTTC	TRBV29-1	TRBJ2-5	.	few
CASSPLKTQYF	TGTGCCAGCAGCCCATTGAAGACCCAGTACTTC	TRBV7-2	TRBJ2-5	.	.
CASSPWGGRANTEAFF	TGTGCCAGCAGCCCATGGGGAGGCAGGGCGAACACTGAAGCTTTCTTT	TRBV5-4	TRBJ1-1	.	.
CASSLAVSTDTQYF	TGCGCCAGCAGCTTGGCTGTGAGCACAGATACGCAGTATTTT	TRBV5-1	TRBJ2-3	.	.
CASRQSSTDTQYF	TGTGCCAGTCGACAGAGCAGCACAGATACGCAGTATTTT	TRBV19	TRBJ2-3	.	few
CASSQDPRLGHYGYTF	TGCGCCAGCAGCCAAGATCCCCGCCTGGGTCACTATGGCTACACCTTC	TRBV4-1	TRBJ1-2	.	few
CASSLNAAEAYEKLFF	TGCGCCAGCAGCTTGAACGCGGCAGAAGCCTATGAAAAACTGTTTTTT	TRBV5-1	TRBJ1-4	.	.
CASSFVGLSTDTQYF	TGTGCCAGCAGCTTTGTTGGCCTCAGCACAGATACGCAGTATTTT	TRBV7-9	TRBJ2-3	.	few
CASSDLRGAGSPLHF	TGTGCCAGTAGTGACCTCCGGGGAGCGGGTTCACCCCTCCACTTT	TRBV19	TRBJ1-6	.	.
CASSAAGGGTQYF	TGTGCCAGCAGTGCAGCCGGAGGAGGAACGCAGTATTTT	TRBV6-6	TRBJ2-3	.	few
CAISESGGSLSGANVLTF	TGTGCCATCAGTGAGTCGGGGGGATCCCTCTCTGGGGCCAACGTCCTGACTTTC	TRBV10-3	TRBJ2-6	.	few
CASGDRGTYNEQFF	TGTGCCAGCGGGGACAGGGGAACCTACAATGAGCAGTTCTTC	TRBV6-1	TRBJ2-1	TRBD1	few
CSLGQGTDTQYF	TGCAGCTTAGGACAGGGAACAGATACGCAGTATTTT	TRBV29-1	TRBJ2-3	TRBD1	few
CASSLEALAGLNEQYF	TGTGCCAGCAGCTTAGAGGCGCTAGCGGGACTTAACGAGCAGTACTTC	TRBV7-9	TRBJ2-7	TRBD2	few
CASSYQPVRQYNEQFF	TGTGCCAGCAGTTACCAGCCGGTGCGGCAATACAATGAGCAGTTCTTC	TRBV6-5	TRBJ2-1	.	few
CASNRLAAIMNTEAFF	TGTGCCAGCAATCGTTTGGCAGCCATCATGAACACTGAAGCTTTCTTT	TRBV2	TRBJ1-1	.	few
CAIRGEGAHEQYF	TGTGCCATCAGGGGGGAGGGGGCCCACGAGCAGTACTTC	TRBV10-3	TRBJ2-7	.	few
CASSYGGTGFHEQYF	TGTGCCAGCAGTTACGGAGGGACAGGGTTCCACGAGCAGTACTTC	TRBV6-5	TRBJ2-7	TRBD1	few
CASSLGHLNYEQYF	TGTGCCAGCAGCCTCGGACACCTTAACTACGAGCAGTACTTC	TRBV4-2	TRBJ2-7	.	.
CASSESGNNQPQHF	TGTGCCAGCAGTGAGTCGGGGAACAATCAGCCCCAGCATTTT	TRBV6-5	TRBJ1-5	.	.
CASGLGLGTWAHEQYF	TGTGCTAGTGGTTTGGGACTAGGGACCTGGGCCCACGAGCAGTACTTC	TRBV12-5	TRBJ2-7	.	.
CVTGGYNEQFF	TGTGTAACTGGGGGGTACAATGAGCAGTTCTTC	TRBV2	TRBJ2-1	.	few
CASSQQENTEAFF	TGCGCCAGCAGCCAACAGGAGAACACTGAAGCTTTCTTT	TRBV4-3	TRBJ1-1	.	few
CASSLTGTYNEQFF	TGTGCCAGCAGCTTGACGGGTACCTACAATGAGCAGTTCTTC	TRBV7-3	TRBJ2-1	.	.
CASSPRGVNSPLHF	TGTGCCAGCAGCCCACGGGGCGTTAATTCACCCCTCCACTTT	TRBV5-4	TRBJ1-6	.	few
CASSVGAFSSYEQYF	TGTGCCAGCAGCGTAGGAGCTTTCAGCTCCTACGAGCAGTACTTC	TRBV9	TRBJ2-7	.	.
CSANPQVVYTEAFF	TGCAGCGCTAATCCCCAGGTGGTCTACACTGAAGCTTTCTTT	TRBV29-1	TRBJ1-1	.	.
CSVTGYEAFF	TGCAGCGTGACGGGATATGAAGCTTTCTTT	TRBV29-1	TRBJ1-1	.	.
CASSSPGQGRETQYF	TGTGCCAGCAGCTCGCCGGGACAGGGACGTGAGACCCAGTACTTC	TRBV7-6	TRBJ2-5	TRBD1	few
CASSQAFAGSYEQYF	TGTGCCAGCAGTCAGGCTTTTGCGGGTTCCTACGAGCAGTACTTC	TRBV6-6	TRBJ2-7	.	.
CASSPSGQNTEAFF	TGTGCCAGCTCACCCTCGGGACAGAACACTGAAGCTTTCTTT	TRBV18	TRBJ1-1	.	few
CASSFGTERFYGYTF	TGCGCCAGCAGCTTTGGGACAGAGAGGTTCTATGGCTACACCTTC	TRBV5-1	TRBJ1-2	TRBD1	.
CASSQCGRGGKNTEAFF	TGCGCCAGCAGTCAATGCGGTAGGGGGGGAAAGAACACTGAAGCTTTCTTT	TRBV23-1	TRBJ1-1	.	.
CASSLVGGPSSYEQYF	TGTGCCAGCAGTTTAGTAGGGGGTCCGAGCTCCTACGAGCAGTACTTC	TRBV28	TRBJ2-7	.	few
CASSQRIEQYF	TGCGCCAGCAGTCAAAGGATCGAGCAGTACTTC	TRBV23-1	TRBJ2-7	.	.
CASSPRATYEQYF	TGTGCCAGCAGTCCCAGGGCTACCTACGAGCAGTACTTC	TRBV25-1	TRBJ2-7	.	.
CASSVPGQGATDTQYF	TGTGCCAGCAGCGTACCGGGACAGGGGGCAACAGATACGCAGTATTTT	TRBV9	TRBJ2-3	TRBD1	.
CASSLVAGTAYGRDTQYF	TGTGCCAGCAGTTTAGTAGCGGGGACTGCGTACGGGAGGGATACGCAGTATTTT	TRBV27	TRBJ2-3	TRBD2	few
CSVEGRLVRGYTF	TGCAGCGTTGAAGGGCGTTTAGTACGTGGCTACACCTTC	TRBV29-1	TRBJ1-2	.	.
CASSFPVGGSGANVLTF	TGTGCCAGCAGCTTCCCAGTAGGGGGCTCTGGGGCCAACGTCCTGACTTTC	TRBV7-3	TRBJ2-6	.	few
CASSPKGPTYNEQFF	TGTGCCAGCAGCCCGAAAGGGCCTACCTACAATGAGCAGTTCTTC	TRBV5-6	TRBJ2-1	.	few
CASSSYRDTEAFF	TGTGCCAGCAGCTCATACCGGGACACCGAAGCTTTCTTT	TRBV7-3	TRBJ1-1	.	few
CASRVGTSGSYEQYF	TGTGCCAGTAGGGTCGGGACTAGCGGCTCCTACGAGCAGTACTTC	TRBV19	TRBJ2-7	TRBD2	.
CASRPPGRAYRKAFF	TGTGCCAGCAGACCCCCAGGCAGGGCCTACCGGAAAGCTTTCTTT	TRBV6-5	TRBJ1-1	.	few
CASSTTGLGQETQYF	TGTGCCAGCAGTACGACAGGGTTGGGTCAAGAGACCCAGTACTTC	TRBV28	TRBJ2-5	TRBD1	.
CATPGGENTGELFF	TGTGCCACCCCCGGAGGGGAGAACACCGGGGAGCTGTTTTTT	TRBV6-6	TRBJ2-2	.	.
CAISGWDRDYEQYF	TGTGCCATCAGTGGCTGGGACAGGGACTACGAGCAGTACTTC	TRBV10-3	TRBJ2-7	TRBD1	.
CASSEDTHNSPLHF	TGTGCCAGCAGCGAGGACACTCATAATTCACCCCTCCACTTT	TRBV7-9	TRBJ1-6	.	.
CSVDWDHSYEQYF	TGCAGCGTTGATTGGGACCACTCCTACGAGCAGTACTTC	TRBV29-1	TRBJ2-7	.	few
CASRGLPGQPQHF	TGTGCCAGCAGGGGCCTCCCGGGACAGCCCCAGCATTTT	TRBV25-1	TRBJ1-5	.	.
CASSPRVGRTRKSVEQYF	TGTGCCAGCTCACCAAGGGTGGGGAGGACACGGAAAAGCGTCGAGCAGTACTTC	TRBV18	TRBJ2-7	.	.
CASSVEEGGKLFF	TGTGCCAGCAGTGTTGAGGAGGGTGGGAAACTGTTTTTT	TRBV2	TRBJ1-4	.	.